This T cell receptor beta chain stems from a study of blood T cell repertoires in COVID-19. Study overall: Specimens from acute and convalescent COVID-19 originated in the United States, Italy and Spain.

This CDR3 has 15 residues. V was pared by 5 bases and J by 1 base, with 5 bases of the junction left unmatched. Germline V gene lookup returns CDR1 KGHSH and CDR2 LQKENI. In the original analysis: Estimation of nucleated cell counts relied on the amplification of reference gene primers. Libraries were prepared by immunoSEQ multiplex PCR; TCRdb keeps only in-frame clonotypes and omits some of them. D and trimming come from the DNA, and the V and J calls and clone size come from that table. Here the sample spans around 100,000 clones, roughly nine tenths being singletons. The receptor's source is a woman older than 75 with acute or convalescent COVID-19. V usage is TRBV18 and J usage is TRBJ2-3; 8 bases fit TRBD2. What was sequenced was peripheral blood. CDR3 nucleotides: TGTGCCAGCTCATCCCAGCGGGGGCGCACAGATACGCAGTATTTT. Protein product: CASSSQRGRTDTQYF.